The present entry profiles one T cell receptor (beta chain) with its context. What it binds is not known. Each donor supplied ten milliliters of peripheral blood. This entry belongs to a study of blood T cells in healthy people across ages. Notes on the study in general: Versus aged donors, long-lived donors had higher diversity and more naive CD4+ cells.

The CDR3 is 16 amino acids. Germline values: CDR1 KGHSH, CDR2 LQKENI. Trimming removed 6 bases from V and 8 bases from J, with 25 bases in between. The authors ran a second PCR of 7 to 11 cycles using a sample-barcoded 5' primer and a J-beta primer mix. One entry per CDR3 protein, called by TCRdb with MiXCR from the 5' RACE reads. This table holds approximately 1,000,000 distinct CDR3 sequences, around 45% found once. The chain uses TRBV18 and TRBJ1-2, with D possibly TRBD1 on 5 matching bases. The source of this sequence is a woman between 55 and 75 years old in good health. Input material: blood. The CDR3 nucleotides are TGTGCCAGCTCTCAAACCGGGACGGGGACGAATATGGGCTACACCTTC. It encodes CASSQTGTGTNMGYTF. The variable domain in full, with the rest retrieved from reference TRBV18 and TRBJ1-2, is NAGVMQNPRHLVRRRGQEARLRCSPMKGHSHVYWYRQLPEEGLKFMVYLQKENIIDESGMPKERFSAEFPKEGPSILRIQQVVRGDSAAYFCASSQTGTGTNMGYTFGSGTRLTVV.